One T cell receptor (beta chain) is described in this entry. The data derive from a study of blood T cell repertoires in COVID-19. Clones were read by immunoSEQ multiplex PCR, and TCRdb kept only the in-frame ones, dropping some. The repertoire holds 200,000 to 250,000 clones, with approximately 80% as singletons. Individuals drawn from 24 US areas were roughly 18 to 95 years old. The V gene's germline CDR1 is SGHDN and CDR2 FVKESK. The CDR3 covers 15 residues. Trimming removed 1 base at V and 4 bases at J, with 11 bases between. The genes are TRBV14 and TRBJ1-3; D ambiguous. Sequenced: PBMCs or T cells enriched from blood (not recorded which). This sequence was found in a woman aged 35 to 49 with acute COVID-19. The CDR3 DNA is TGTGCCAGCAGCCAAGTAGGCACAGAGGGAAACACCATATATTTT. This translates into CASSQVGTEGNTIYF. The full variable domain, its missing parts supplied by reference TRBV14 and TRBJ1-3, is EAGVTQFPSHSVIEKGQTVTLRCDPISGHDNLYWYRRVMGKEIKFLLHFVKESKQDESGMPNNRFLAERTGGTYSTLKVQPAELEDSGVYFCASSQVGTEGNTIYFGEGSWLTVV.